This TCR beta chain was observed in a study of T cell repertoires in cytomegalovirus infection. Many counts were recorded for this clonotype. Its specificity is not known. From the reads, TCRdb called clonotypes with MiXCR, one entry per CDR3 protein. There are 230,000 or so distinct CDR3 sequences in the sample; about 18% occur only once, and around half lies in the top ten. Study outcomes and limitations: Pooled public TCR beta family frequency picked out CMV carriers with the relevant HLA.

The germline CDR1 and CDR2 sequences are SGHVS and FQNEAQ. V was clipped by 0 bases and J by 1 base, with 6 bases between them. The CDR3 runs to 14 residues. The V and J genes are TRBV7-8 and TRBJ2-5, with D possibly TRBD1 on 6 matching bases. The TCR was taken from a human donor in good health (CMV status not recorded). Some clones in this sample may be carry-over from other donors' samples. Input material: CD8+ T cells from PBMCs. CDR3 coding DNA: TGTGCCAGCAGCTTAGCGGACAGCCAAGAGACCCAGTACTTC. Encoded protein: CASSLADSQETQYF.